Presented here are 15 T cell receptor beta chains from one specimen sequenced in a study of early T cells in non-severe SARS-CoV-2 infection. TCRdb fed the 5' RACE reads into MiXCR, producing one record per CDR3 protein. This table holds approximately 76,000 distinct CDR3 sequences, about 12% found once. Sequenced input: whole blood. Receptors were obtained from an adult who was a healthcare worker with PCR-confirmed SARS-CoV-2 infection or an uninfected control (not recorded which).

The CDR3 sequence is CSAIRGSGNTIYF. The CDR3 DNA is TGCAGCGCTATCAGGGGTTCTGGAAACACCATATATTTT. The chain links TRBV29-1 to TRBJ1-3, with TRBD1 as a possible D gene (6 bases). Trimming pared 7 bases from V and 1 base from J, leaving 11 bases between. The CDR3 consists of 13 residues. Germline V CDR1 and CDR2: SQVTM, ANQGSEA.

This rearrangement joins TRBV25-1 to TRBJ2-7; 8 nucleotides line up with TRBD1. The V and J ends lost 2 bases and 2 bases, in that order; junction bases with no gene match: 5. The length of the CDR3 is 15 residues. CDR1 MGHDK and CDR2 SYGVNS come from the germline V gene. The CDR3 protein is CASSEVRTGTYEQYF. CDR3 in DNA: TGTGCCAGCAGTGAAGTACGGACAGGGACCTACGAGCAGTACTTC.

Many counts were recorded for this clonotype. This sequence joins TRBV4-1 and TRBJ2-1; 8 bases fit TRBD2. J gave up 11 bases and V 2 bases, and 5 bases lay outside the gene matches. The CDR3 is 13 residues long. CDR1 is MGHRA and CDR2 is YSYEKL in the germline V gene. CDR3 amino acids: CASSQYSGGKQFF. CDR3 bases: TGCGCCAGCAGCCAATATTCGGGGGGGAAGCAGTTCTTC.

This clonotype appeared many times. The chain joins TRBV20-1 to TRBJ1-1, with D hard to call. From germline, CDR1 is DFQATT and CDR2 SNEGSKA (reference sequence). V was cut by 2 bases and J by 0 bases, with 7 bases left in between. The CDR3 extends over 13 amino acids. The CDR3 spells CSARTGMNTEAFF. The CDR3 DNA is TGCAGTGCTAGAACGGGGATGAACACTGAAGCTTTCTTT.

In DNA form, the CDR3 reads TGTGCCAGCAGGGGGGACAGGGCCCTCCTTGAGCAGTTCTTC. This encodes CASRGDRALLEQFF. The V and J genes are TRBV11-2 and TRBJ2-1; 9 positions agree with TRBD1. The trim removed 6 bases at V and 9 bases at J, leaving 9 bases unmatched. Germline CDR1 is SGHAT and CDR2 is FQNNGV. CDR3 length: 14 residues.

This clonotype was counted a few times. J is TRBJ2-7 and V is TRBV5-5, with D perhaps given as TRBD1 or TRBD2 (7 bases each). V lost 4 bases, J lost 1 base, and 21 bases lay in between. Germline V gives CDR1 SGHKS, CDR2 YYEKEE (reference sequence). The CDR3 extends over 17 amino acids. DNA of the CDR3: TGTGCCAGCAGCCGAGGCGGGGGTGTGGACAGGTCCTACGAGCAGTACTTC. This codes for CASSRGGGVDRSYEQYF. Looking up the rest from reference TRBV5-5 and TRBJ2-7 gives the full variable domain: DAGVTQSPTHLIKTRGQQVTLRCSPISGHKSVSWYQQVLGQGPQFIFQYYEKEERGRGNFPDRFSARQFPNYSSELNVNALLLGDSALYLCASSRGGGVDRSYEQYFGPGTRLTVT.

This clonotype came up many times. This chain connects TRBV11-2 to TRBJ1-2; D is ambiguous. Trimming took 5 bases from V and 5 from J, leaving 18 bases between them. The CDR3 totals 15 residues. The germline V gene has CDR1 SGHAT and CDR2 FQNNGV. The CDR3 nucleotides are TGTGCCAGCAGCCCCGGTACGGGCGGGGTATATGGCTACACCTTC. Amino acid sequence: CASSPGTGGVYGYTF.

The CDR3: CATSLGRQDTQYF. As DNA, the CDR3 is TGTGCCACCAGTTTGGGGAGACAAGATACGCAGTATTTT. The gene calls are TRBV24-1 and TRBJ2-3; possibly TRBD2 for D (5 bases). V gave up 6 bases and J gave up 5 bases, with 11 bases separating them. This CDR3 comprises 13 residues. CDR1 is KGHDR and CDR2 is SFDVKD in the germline V gene.

This clonotype has only a few counts. The chain employs TRBV12-3 or TRBV12-4 and TRBJ1-2, with a weak D call TRBD1 (5 bases). This CDR3 has 16 residues. Trimming stripped 0 bases from V and 2 bases from J, with 13 bases between. The CDR3 region has the DNA TGTGCCAGCAGTTTAGCGCTGGGGGGATCCAACTATGGCTACACCTTC. Amino acids: CASSLALGGSNYGYTF.

This clonotype was recorded many times. The chain recombines TRBV6-4 with TRBJ1-2; tentatively, D is TRBD1 (5 bases). CDR3 length: 14 residues. V was cut by 5 bases and J by 4 bases, with 14 bases left in between. Germline V gene sequence: CDR1 MRHNA, CDR2 SNTAGT. The CDR3 DNA reads as TGTGCCAGCAGTCAAGAACCAGGGCTCTATGGCTACACCTTC. Translated: CASSQEPGLYGYTF.

This chain joins TRBV19 and TRBJ2-1, with 16 nucleotides matching TRBD2. This CDR3 region has 19 residues. The V gene's germline CDR1 is LNHDA and CDR2 SQIVND (reference sequence). J lost 7 bases, V lost 5 bases, and 14 bases had no gene match. Here the CDR3 DNA reads TGTGCCAGTAGTCCTGGGACTAGCGGGAGGGTTGGGCCGAGGAATGAGCAGTTCTTC. It is translated as CASSPGTSGRVGPRNEQFF.

The V and J genes are TRBV13 and TRBJ2-3; 15 nucleotides align to TRBD2. CDR1 PRHDT and CDR2 FYEKMQ come from the germline V gene (reference sequence). With 4 bases clipped from V and 0 bases from J, the junction kept 8 bases outside the gene matches. CDR3 length: 19 residues. The chain's CDR3 is CASSWRTSGRGASTDTQYF. The CDR3 DNA reads TGTGCCAGCAGCTGGAGGACTAGCGGGAGGGGCGCTAGCACAGATACGCAGTATTTT.

This clonotype was detected many times. The chain employs TRBV5-1 and TRBJ2-2; D is uncertain. The CDR3 sequence is 13 residues long. Germline V gives CDR1 SGHRS, CDR2 YFSETQ. V lost 0 bases and J lost 4, with 4 bases in between. CDR3 sequence (DNA): TGCGCCAGCAGCTTGGACGGCACCGGGGAGCTGTTTTTT. It yields the protein CASSLDGTGELFF. Looking up the rest from reference TRBV5-1 and TRBJ2-2 gives the full variable domain: KAGVTQTPRYLIKTRGQQVTLSCSPISGHRSVSWYQQTPGQGLQFLFEYFSETQRNKGNFPGRFSGRQFSNSRSEMNVSTLELGDSALYLCASSLDGTGELFFGEGSRLTVL.

This clonotype came up many times. J is TRBJ2-7 and V is TRBV29-1, with D perhaps assigned TRBD1 or TRBD2 (5 bases each). V was shortened by 4 bases and J by 0 bases, with 13 bases between the two germline ends. This CDR3 has 14 amino acids. The germline V gene has CDR1 SQVTM and CDR2 ANQGSEA. CDR3 in DNA: TGCAGCGTTGGGGGCGGGCGAAGCTCCTACGAGCAGTACTTC. Protein sequence: CSVGGGRSSYEQYF.

This clonotype was observed at least ten times. The chain couples TRBV12-5 to TRBJ1-5; the D is unclear. The V gene lost 4 bases and the J gene lost 10 bases, with 8 bases spanning the gap. The CDR3 has 11 residues. Germline assignment: CDR1 LGHNT and CDR2 FRNRAP. As DNA, the CDR3 is TGTGCTAGTGGTTCCCGGGAACCCCAGCATTTT. As protein: CASGSREPQHF.